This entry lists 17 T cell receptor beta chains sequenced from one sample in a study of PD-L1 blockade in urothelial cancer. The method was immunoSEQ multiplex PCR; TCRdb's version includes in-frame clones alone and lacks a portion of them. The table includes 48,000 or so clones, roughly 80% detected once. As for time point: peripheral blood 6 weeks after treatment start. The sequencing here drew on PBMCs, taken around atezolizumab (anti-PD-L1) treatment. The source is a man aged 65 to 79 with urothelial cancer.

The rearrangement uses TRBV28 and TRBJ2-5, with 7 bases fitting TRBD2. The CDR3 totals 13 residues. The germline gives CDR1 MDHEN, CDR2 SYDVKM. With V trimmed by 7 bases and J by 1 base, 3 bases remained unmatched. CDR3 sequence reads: CASKGRGQETQYF. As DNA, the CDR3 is TGTGCCAGCAAGGGGAGGGGCCAAGAGACCCAGTACTTC.

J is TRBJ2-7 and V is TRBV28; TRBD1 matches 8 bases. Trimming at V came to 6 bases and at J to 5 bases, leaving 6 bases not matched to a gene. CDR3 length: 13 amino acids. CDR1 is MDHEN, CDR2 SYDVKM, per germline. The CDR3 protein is CASRTSGGDEQYF. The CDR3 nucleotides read TGTGCCAGCAGGACGTCAGGGGGCGACGAGCAGTACTTC.

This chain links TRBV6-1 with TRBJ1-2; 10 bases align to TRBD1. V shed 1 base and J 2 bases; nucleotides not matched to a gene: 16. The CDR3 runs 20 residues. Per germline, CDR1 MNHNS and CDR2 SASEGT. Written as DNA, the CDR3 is TGTGCCAGCAGTGAAGAGGGTACTTACCGTGGACAGGGGGTGAACTATGGCTACACCTTC. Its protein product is CASSEEGTYRGQGVNYGYTF.

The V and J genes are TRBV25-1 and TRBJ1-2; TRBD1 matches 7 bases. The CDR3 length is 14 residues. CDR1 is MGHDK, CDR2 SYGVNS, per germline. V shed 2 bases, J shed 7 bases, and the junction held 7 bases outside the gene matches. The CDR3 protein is CASSEDRAIGGYTF. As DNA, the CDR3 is TGTGCCAGCAGTGAAGACAGGGCAATAGGTGGCTACACCTTC.

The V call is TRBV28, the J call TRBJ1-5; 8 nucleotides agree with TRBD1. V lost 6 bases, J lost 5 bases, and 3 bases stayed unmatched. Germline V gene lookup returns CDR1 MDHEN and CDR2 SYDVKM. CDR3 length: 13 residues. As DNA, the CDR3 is TGTGCCAGCAGCGGACAGGGCCATCAGCCCCAGCATTTT. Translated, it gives CASSGQGHQPQHF.

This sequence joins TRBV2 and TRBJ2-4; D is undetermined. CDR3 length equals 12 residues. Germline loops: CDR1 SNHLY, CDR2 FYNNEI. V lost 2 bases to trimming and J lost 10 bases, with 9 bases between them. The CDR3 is CASSERSPIQYF. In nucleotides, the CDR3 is TGTGCCAGCAGTGAACGGAGTCCGATTCAGTACTTC.

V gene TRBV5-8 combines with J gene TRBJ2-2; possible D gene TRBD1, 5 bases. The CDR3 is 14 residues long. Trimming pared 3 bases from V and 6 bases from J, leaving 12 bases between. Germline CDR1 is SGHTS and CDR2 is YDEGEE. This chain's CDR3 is CASSSGHRSGELFF. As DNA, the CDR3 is TGTGCCAGCAGCTCCGGACATCGTTCCGGGGAGCTGTTTTTT.

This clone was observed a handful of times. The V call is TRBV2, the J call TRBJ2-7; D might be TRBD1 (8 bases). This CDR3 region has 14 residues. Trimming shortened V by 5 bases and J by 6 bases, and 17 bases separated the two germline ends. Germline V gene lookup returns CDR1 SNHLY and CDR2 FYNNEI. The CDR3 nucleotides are TGTGCCAGCAGTTGGACAGGGAGGGATGGCGAGCAGTACTTC. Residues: CASSWTGRDGEQYF.

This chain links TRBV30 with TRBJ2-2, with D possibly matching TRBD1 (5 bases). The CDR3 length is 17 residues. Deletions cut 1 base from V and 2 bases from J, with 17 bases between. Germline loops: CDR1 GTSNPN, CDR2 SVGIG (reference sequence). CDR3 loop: CAWSGIWGQGNTGELFF. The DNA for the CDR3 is TGTGCCTGGAGTGGAATCTGGGGCCAGGGAAACACCGGGGAGCTGTTTTTT. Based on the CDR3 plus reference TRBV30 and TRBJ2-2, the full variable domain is SQTIHQWPATLVQPVGSPLSLECTVEGTSNPNLYWYRQAAGRGLQLLFYSVGIGQISSEVPQNLSASRPQDRQFILSSKKLLLSDSGFYLCAWSGIWGQGNTGELFFGEGSRLTVL.

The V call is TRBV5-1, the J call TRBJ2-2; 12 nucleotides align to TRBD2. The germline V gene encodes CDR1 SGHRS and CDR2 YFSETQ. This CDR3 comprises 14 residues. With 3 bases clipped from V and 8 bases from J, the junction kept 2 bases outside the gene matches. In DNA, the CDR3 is TGCGCCAGCAGCTGGACTAGCGGGACAGGGGAGCTGTTTTTT. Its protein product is CASSWTSGTGELFF.

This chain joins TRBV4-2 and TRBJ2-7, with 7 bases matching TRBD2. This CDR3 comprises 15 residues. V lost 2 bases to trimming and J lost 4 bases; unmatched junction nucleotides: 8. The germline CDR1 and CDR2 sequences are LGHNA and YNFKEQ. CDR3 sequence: CASSQTGTIPYEQYF. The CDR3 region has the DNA TGTGCCAGCAGCCAAACCGGGACTATCCCATACGAGCAGTACTTC.

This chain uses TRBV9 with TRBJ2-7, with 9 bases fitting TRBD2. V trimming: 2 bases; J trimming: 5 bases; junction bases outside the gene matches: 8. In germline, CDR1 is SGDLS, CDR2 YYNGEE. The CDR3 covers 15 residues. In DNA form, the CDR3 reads TGTGCCAGCAGCGTCTGGTCTAGCGGGAACCACGAGCAGTACTTC. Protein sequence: CASSVWSSGNHEQYF.

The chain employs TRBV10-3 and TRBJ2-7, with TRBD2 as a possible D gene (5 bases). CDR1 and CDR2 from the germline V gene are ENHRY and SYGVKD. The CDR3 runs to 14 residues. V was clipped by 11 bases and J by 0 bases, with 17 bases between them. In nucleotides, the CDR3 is TGTGCCGTCCATCCGGAGGCCAGCTCCTACGAGCAGTACTTC. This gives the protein CAVHPEASSYEQYF.

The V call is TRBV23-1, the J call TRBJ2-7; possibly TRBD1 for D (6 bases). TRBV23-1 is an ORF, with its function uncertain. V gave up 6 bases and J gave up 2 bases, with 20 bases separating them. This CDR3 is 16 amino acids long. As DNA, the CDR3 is TGCGCCAGCAGCCCCTCAGAGGGGGAACCCACCTACGAGCAGTACTTC. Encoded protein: CASSPSEGEPTYEQYF.

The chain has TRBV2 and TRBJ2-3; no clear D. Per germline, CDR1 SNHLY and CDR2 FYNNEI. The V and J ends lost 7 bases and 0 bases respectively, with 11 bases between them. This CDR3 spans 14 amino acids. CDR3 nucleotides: TGTGCCAGCAAGTGGAAGACAAGCACAGATACGCAGTATTTT. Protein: CASKWKTSTDTQYF.

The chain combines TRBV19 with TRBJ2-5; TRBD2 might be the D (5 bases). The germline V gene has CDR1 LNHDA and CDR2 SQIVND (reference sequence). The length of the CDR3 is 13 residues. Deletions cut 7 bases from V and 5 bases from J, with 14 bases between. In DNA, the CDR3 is TGTGCCAGTACCCCCCGGGATGGGGAGACCCAGTACTTC. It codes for CASTPRDGETQYF.

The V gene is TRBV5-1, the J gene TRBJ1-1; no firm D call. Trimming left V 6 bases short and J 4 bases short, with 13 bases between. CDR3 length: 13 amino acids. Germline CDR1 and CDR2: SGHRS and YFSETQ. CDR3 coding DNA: TGCGCCAGCACCCTCTCGGAGGCCACTGAAGCTTTCTTT. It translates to CASTLSEATEAFF.